What follows are 7 T cell receptor beta chains derived from one specimen sequenced in a study of OX40 agonist ivuxolimab in advanced cancers. Only in-frame clones appear in the TCRdb table, and some are missing; sequencing was by immunoSEQ multiplex PCR. This table holds approximately 50,000 clones, about nine tenths found once. The sample here was CD4+ or CD8+ T cells sorted from blood, taken in a trial of the OX40 agonist ivuxolimab. The receptor set was obtained from an adult with an advanced solid tumor such as melanoma, head and neck, liver or kidney cancer.

As regards this clone: At one end, the junction sequence differs from germline, possibly due to a read error. This sequence joins TRBV11-2 and TRBJ2-7; 9 positions match TRBD2. The CDR3 has 14 amino acids. Germline loops: CDR1 SGHAT, CDR2 FQNNGV. The CDR3 region has the DNA TGTGCCAGCAGTTTAGCGGGGGTTACCTACGAGCAGTACTTC. Its protein is CASSLAGVTYEQYF.

V is TRBV5-5 and J is TRBJ1-6, with D hard to call. This CDR3 spans 16 amino acids. Germline lookup yields CDR1 SGHKS and CDR2 YYEKEE (reference sequence). V was clipped by 2 bases and J by 8 bases, with 17 bases between them. The CDR3 reads CASSLPVTPGDSPLHF. The CDR3 DNA is TGTGCCAGCAGCTTACCCGTGACCCCAGGAGATTCACCCCTCCACTTT.

V is TRBV29-1 and J is TRBJ2-2; 9 bases match TRBD1. Losses at the gene ends were 3 bases for V and 5 bases for J; bases not matched to a gene: 10. Germline V CDR1 and CDR2: SQVTM, ANQGSEA. The CDR3 runs to 16 residues. For the CDR3, the DNA is TGCAGCGTTGAGGACCCGGGACAGGGTAGTACCGGGGAGCTGTTTTTT. Translating it yields CSVEDPGQGSTGELFF.

Here the CDR3 reads CASSQGQTDTQYF. Here the CDR3 DNA reads TGTGCCAGCAGCCAGGGACAGACAGATACGCAGTATTTT. The chain couples TRBV6-4 to TRBJ2-3, with 7 bases that match TRBD1. V lost 6 bases and J lost 3; bases outside the gene matches: 3. The CDR3 extends over 13 amino acids. CDR1 MRHNA and CDR2 SNTAGT come from the germline V gene.

The chain couples TRBV6-5 to TRBJ1-2, with TRBD1 as a possible D gene (5 bases). CDR3 size: 12 residues. CDR1 MNHEY and CDR2 SVGAGI come from the germline V gene. The V and J ends lost 5 bases and 8 bases respectively, with 12 bases between them. CDR3 loop: CASSPLPGGYTF. CDR3 nucleotide sequence: TGTGCCAGCAGTCCTCTCCCAGGGGGCTACACCTTC.

The chain links TRBV4-1 to TRBJ1-2; D is possibly TRBD1 (6 bases). CDR3 size: 15 residues. V was trimmed by 1 base and J by 3 bases, leaving 12 bases between them. CDR1 is MGHRA, CDR2 YSYEKL, per germline. CDR3 in DNA: TGCGCCAGCAGCCAAGCCAGTCCAGGGGACTATGGCTACACCTTC. Translated: CASSQASPGDYGYTF.

The genes are TRBV11-2 and TRBJ2-7, with 10 positions matching TRBD1. The V and J ends lost 3 bases and 3 bases, in that order; junction bases with no gene match: 2. The CDR3 spans 14 residues. Looked up from germline, CDR1 is SGHAT and CDR2 is FQNNGV. The chain's CDR3 is CASSLRDRGYEQYF. The DNA of the CDR3 is TGTGCCAGCAGCTTGAGGGACAGGGGCTACGAGCAGTACTTC.